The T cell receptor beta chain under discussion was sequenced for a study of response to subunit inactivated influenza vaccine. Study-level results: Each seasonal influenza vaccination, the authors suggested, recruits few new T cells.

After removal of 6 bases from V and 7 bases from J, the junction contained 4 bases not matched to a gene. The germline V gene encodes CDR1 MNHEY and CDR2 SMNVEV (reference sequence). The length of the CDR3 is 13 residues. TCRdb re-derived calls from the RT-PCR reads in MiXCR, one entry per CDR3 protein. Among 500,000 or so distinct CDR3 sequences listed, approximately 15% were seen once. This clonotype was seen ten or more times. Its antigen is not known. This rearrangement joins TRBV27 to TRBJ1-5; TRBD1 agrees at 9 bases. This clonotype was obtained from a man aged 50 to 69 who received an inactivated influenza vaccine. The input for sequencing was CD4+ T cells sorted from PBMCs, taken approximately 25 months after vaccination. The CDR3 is CASSGTGSQPQHF. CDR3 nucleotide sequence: TGTGCCAGCAGCGGGACAGGGAGCCAGCCCCAGCATTTT.